This note documents a single T cell receptor beta chain sequence. What it binds is not known. Time point: blood 4 weeks post-SBRT, at nephrectomy. Treatment in this sample: 15 Gy SBRT to primary tumor, nephrectomy 4 weeks later. Nephrectomy followed 15 Gy stereotactic body radiation by 4 weeks. Blood was sampled at baseline, 2 weeks and 4 weeks after SBRT. This record comes from a study of radiation and T cells in renal cell carcinoma. Regarding the study as a whole: From baseline, blood top tumor clonotypes peaked at 2 weeks post-radiation. No pretreatment tumor biopsies were available for baseline clonotypes.

V shed 1 base and J 4 bases; nucleotides not matched to a gene: 18. The CDR3 is 21 residues long. The germline V gene encodes CDR1 MNHNS and CDR2 SASEGT. Assay: immunoSEQ multiplex PCR; the TCRdb copy retains only in-frame clones and omits some. The sample lists around 78,000 clones; 89% were seen once. The V and J genes are TRBV6-1 and TRBJ1-6; 8 bases map to TRBD1. This clonotype originated in a woman in her 70s with renal cell carcinoma. The specimen was blood, collected from a patient whose treatment included radiotherapy and nephrectomy. CDR3 in DNA: TGTGCCAGCAGTGAAGGTTTTAGGGCCGACAGGGGCAACCATTATAATTCACCCCTCCACTTT. This encodes CASSEGFRADRGNHYNSPLHF.